Below, 25 T cell receptor beta chains from the same sample are listed, as sequenced in a study of T cells in tumors after PD-1 blockade. This table comes from immunoSEQ multiplex PCR, and its TCRdb copy is limited to in-frame clones, with some not included. The repertoire holds about 12,000 clones, with about 60% as singletons. The sample consisted of tumor tissue, taken before anti-PD-1 treatment. The receptors here all came from a human donor with basal cell carcinoma.

By share of the sample, this clone is medium-sized. The chain links TRBV2 to TRBJ1-1; no clear D. This CDR3 comprises 14 residues. Germline V gene sequence: CDR1 SNHLY, CDR2 FYNNEI. Trimming left V 6 bases short and J 1 base short, with 12 bases between. The chain's CDR3 is CASRSSGENTEAFF. CDR3 DNA sequence: TGTGCCAGCAGGTCCTCCGGGGAGAACACTGAAGCTTTCTTT.

The chain employs TRBV6-5 and TRBJ1-1; D is undetermined. Germline V gene sequence: CDR1 MNHEY, CDR2 SVGAGI. The CDR3 is 15 amino acids. Trimming removed 6 bases from V and 4 bases from J, with 18 bases in between. The CDR3 reads CASSLLPGDSTEAFF. CDR3 DNA sequence: TGTGCCAGCAGCCTATTACCAGGCGATTCCACTGAAGCTTTCTTT.

This clone appeared a few times. The chain carries TRBV7-3 and TRBJ2-3, with 10 bases that match TRBD2. V lost 4 bases to trimming and J lost 4 bases; unmatched junction nucleotides: 11. Germline V gene sequence: CDR1 SGHTA, CDR2 FQGTGA. The CDR3 runs 17 residues. The CDR3 DNA sequence: TGTGCCAGCAGCTCCCAACCAGGAGCGGGGGGGGCAGATACGCAGTATTTT. Translation gives CASSSQPGAGGADTQYF.

This rearrangement joins TRBV6-2 or TRBV6-3 to TRBJ2-3; no definite D call. V was pared by 6 bases and J by 0 bases, with 13 bases between. CDR3 size: 15 residues. The germline V gene has CDR1 MNHEY and CDR2 SVGEGT. This CDR3 is CASSPHILSTDTQYF. CDR3 sequence (DNA): TGTGCCAGCAGCCCACACATCCTGAGCACAGATACGCAGTATTTT.

This sequence joins TRBV5-1 and TRBJ1-4, with 7 bases identical to TRBD1. The CDR3 is 14 residues long. V gave up 4 bases and J gave up 4 bases; unmatched junction bases: 4. Germline loops: CDR1 SGHRS, CDR2 YFSETQ. In DNA, the CDR3 is TGCGCCAGCAGCGAAGGGACAGTTAATGAAAAACTGTTTTTT. This gives the protein CASSEGTVNEKLFF.

The chain has TRBV6-2 or TRBV6-3 and TRBJ2-3; D unresolved. From germline, CDR1 is MNHEY and CDR2 SVGEGT. This CDR3 comprises 14 residues. The V end was cut by 6 bases, the J end by 2 bases, with 12 bases between. The CDR3, as DNA: TGTGCCAGCAGCCCCGTTTCTCTCACAGATACGCAGTATTTT. This translates into CASSPVSLTDTQYF.

On this clone: The same CDR3 can be traced to other DNA sequences in this sample. The genes are TRBV10-3 and TRBJ1-4, with D unresolved. CDR1 and CDR2 from the germline V gene are ENHRY and SYGVKD. Trimming removed 6 bases at V and 8 bases at J, with 10 bases between. The CDR3 loop spans 12 amino acids. The chain's CDR3 is CAISDGWEKLFF. In DNA form, the CDR3 reads TGTGCCATCAGCGATGGGTGGGAAAAACTGTTTTTT.

This chain connects TRBV7-3 to TRBJ2-1; TRBD2 agrees at 7 bases. The CDR3 spans 14 residues. The V gene's germline CDR1 is SGHTA and CDR2 FQGTGA. After removal of 4 bases from V and 7 bases from J, the junction contained 7 bases not matched to a gene. The DNA for the CDR3 is TGTGCCAGCAGCTCCCCGGGACTATCAAATGAGCAGTTCTTC. It yields the protein CASSSPGLSNEQFF.

This chain connects TRBV12-3 or TRBV12-4 to TRBJ1-3; D is unclear. The CDR3 has 12 residues. The V gene lost 0 bases and the J gene lost 11 bases, with 8 bases spanning the gap. DNA for the CDR3: TGTGCCAGCAGTTTAGCGCGTGGGTCCATATATTTT. This translates into CASSLARGSIYF.

Of note for this clone: A read error may account for a junction end that differs from germline. This chain uses TRBV30 with TRBJ2-2, with 8 bases that match TRBD2. Per the germline V gene, CDR1 is GTSNPN and CDR2 is SVGIG (reference sequence). This CDR3 contains 15 residues. The chain's CDR3 is CAWRPRTAGARGAVF. The DNA for the CDR3 is TGTGCCTGGAGACCCCGGACAGCGGGAGCCCGGGGAGCTGTTTTT.

This rearrangement joins TRBV5-1 to TRBJ2-3, with TRBD1 matching over 9 bases. The ends lost 0 bases at V and 4 bases at J; junction bases unmatched: 3. This CDR3 contains 15 residues. Per germline, CDR1 SGHRS and CDR2 YFSETQ. CDR3 residues: CASSLEGTGSDTQYF. The CDR3 DNA is TGCGCCAGCAGCTTGGAAGGGACAGGGTCAGATACGCAGTATTTT.

This chain joins TRBV9 and TRBJ1-2; 10 positions agree with TRBD1. The ends lost 3 bases at V and 2 bases at J; junction bases unmatched: 4. Germline V gives CDR1 SGDLS, CDR2 YYNGEE. This CDR3 has 15 residues. Here the CDR3 DNA reads TGTGCCAGCAGCGGGGCGGACAGGGGGAACTATGGCTACACCTTC. This sequence encodes CASSGADRGNYGYTF.

The V and J genes are TRBV5-1 and TRBJ1-5; 7 bases line up with TRBD1. Germline V CDR1 and CDR2: SGHRS, YFSETQ. The CDR3 contains 15 residues. Trimming cost V 2 bases and J 1 base; bases outside gene matches: 3. CDR3 protein: CASSLSGGSNQPQHF. The DNA of the CDR3 is TGCGCCAGCAGCTTATCAGGGGGGAGCAATCAGCCCCAGCATTTT. Full variable domain (outside the CDR3, taken from reference TRBV5-1 and TRBJ1-5): KAGVTQTPRYLIKTRGQQVTLSCSPISGHRSVSWYQQTPGQGLQFLFEYFSETQRNKGNFPGRFSGRQFSNSRSEMNVSTLELGDSALYLCASSLSGGSNQPQHFGDGTRLSIL.

This clone was counted a few times. The chain is built from TRBV4-3 and TRBJ2-3; the match to TRBD2 covers 10 bases. J lost 7 bases, V lost 3 bases, and 10 bases had no gene match. The germline CDR1 and CDR2 sequences are LGHNA and YSLEER. CDR3 length equals 16 residues. The chain's CDR3 is CASSQARTSGKYTQYF. CDR3 DNA sequence: TGCGCCAGCAGCCAGGCCAGGACTAGCGGAAAATATACGCAGTATTTT.

The J gene is TRBJ2-7, the V gene TRBV5-1; 11 nucleotides line up with TRBD2. Unmatched junction bases numbered 3, after V lost 0 bases and J lost 7 bases. The CDR3 has 14 amino acids. Germline loops: CDR1 SGHRS, CDR2 YFSETQ. In DNA form, the CDR3 reads TGCGCCAGCAGCTTGGACCTAGCGGGAGGTGAGCAGTACTTC. This codes for CASSLDLAGGEQYF. The whole variable domain, filled in from reference TRBV5-1 and TRBJ2-7, reads KAGVTQTPRYLIKTRGQQVTLSCSPISGHRSVSWYQQTPGQGLQFLFEYFSETQRNKGNFPGRFSGRQFSNSRSEMNVSTLELGDSALYLCASSLDLAGGEQYFGPGTRLTVT.

The V and J genes are TRBV19 and TRBJ2-3; no reliable D call. CDR1 is LNHDA, CDR2 SQIVND, per germline (reference sequence). The V end lost 3 bases, the J end lost 4 bases, and 11 bases lay between the germline ends. This CDR3 has 14 amino acids. CDR3 sequence (DNA): TGTGCCAGTAGTATGGGTGGCGGCGCAGATACGCAGTATTTT. It yields the protein CASSMGGGADTQYF.

The rearrangement links TRBV11-3 to TRBJ2-5, with 9 positions matching TRBD2. This CDR3 contains 14 residues. Looked up from germline, CDR1 is SGHNT and CDR2 is YENEEA. With V trimmed by 6 bases and J by 1 base, 3 bases remained unmatched. CDR3 loop: CASRGREGQETQYF. The CDR3 DNA reads as TGTGCCAGCAGGGGGCGGGAGGGCCAAGAGACCCAGTACTTC.

V usage is TRBV6-2 or TRBV6-3 and J usage is TRBJ2-1; the D call may be TRBD1 or TRBD2 (5 bases each). V was clipped by 6 bases and J by 0 bases, with 18 bases between them. CDR1 is MNHEY and CDR2 is SVGEGT in the germline V gene. This CDR3 region has 17 residues. This CDR3 is CASSWDGDLSSYNEQFF. The CDR3 DNA is TGTGCCAGCAGCTGGGACGGAGACTTGAGCTCCTACAATGAGCAGTTCTTC.

About this clone: The same CDR3 also results from other DNA sequences found in this sample. V gene TRBV2 combines with J gene TRBJ2-1; 11 bases map to TRBD2. Germline trimming cut 6 bases from V and 2 bases from J; bases unmatched to any gene: 3. Per germline, CDR1 SNHLY and CDR2 FYNNEI. The length of the CDR3 is 15 residues. CDR3 nucleotides: TGTGCCAGCAGGTTAGCGGGGGGGCCCTACAATGAGCAGTTCTTC. This encodes CASRLAGGPYNEQFF.

The genes are TRBV6-2 or TRBV6-3 and TRBJ2-7; the D gene is possibly TRBD1 (6 bases). V lost 4 bases, J lost 1 base, and 14 bases lay in between. CDR3 length: 15 residues. Germline CDR1 MNHEY, CDR2 SVGEGT. CDR3: CASSFDRKVSYEQYF. CDR3 nucleotide sequence: TGTGCCAGCAGTTTCGACAGGAAGGTTTCCTACGAGCAGTACTTC.

The chain employs TRBV7-2 and TRBJ1-1, with D unclear. This CDR3 region has 13 residues. V lost 2 bases and J lost 1, with 5 bases in between. Germline loops: CDR1 SGHTA, CDR2 FQGNSA. The CDR3 DNA follows: TGTGCCAGCAGCTTATTTGAGAACACTGAAGCTTTCTTT. This sequence encodes CASSLFENTEAFF. The full variable domain, its missing parts supplied by reference TRBV7-2 and TRBJ1-1, is GAGVSQSPSNKVTEKGKDVELRCDPISGHTALYWYRQSLGQGLEFLIYFQGNSAPDKSGLPSDRFSAERTGGSVSTLTIQRTQQEDSAVYLCASSLFENTEAFFGQGTRLTVV.

The chain couples TRBV7-9 to TRBJ2-1, with a possible D match to TRBD2 (6 bases). Trimming stripped 1 base from V and 4 bases from J, with 8 bases between. This CDR3 comprises 14 residues. Germline V lookup: CDR1 SEHNR, CDR2 FQNEAQ (reference sequence). Written as DNA, the CDR3 is TGTGCCAGCAGCTTAGGCGGAGGGTACAATGAGCAGTTCTTC. Its translation is CASSLGGGYNEQFF.

The V gene is TRBV6-2 or TRBV6-3, the J gene TRBJ1-1, with a possible D match to TRBD1 (6 bases). Germline V gene lookup returns CDR1 MNHEY and CDR2 SVGEGT. V lost 2 bases to trimming and J lost 8 bases, with 12 bases between them. This CDR3 comprises 13 residues. The CDR3 nucleotides are TGTGCCAGCAGTTACCTCGGACAGTTCGAAGCTTTCTTT. Protein sequence: CASSYLGQFEAFF.

The V and J genes are TRBV28 and TRBJ2-5; 12 bases agree with TRBD2. V was clipped by 2 bases and J by 3 bases; unmatched bases: 10. The CDR3 has 18 amino acids. Germline loops: CDR1 MDHEN, CDR2 SYDVKM. Here the CDR3 reads CASSLRGSSGRAEETQYF. The CDR3 nucleotides are TGTGCCAGCAGTTTAAGGGGGTCTAGCGGGAGGGCAGAAGAGACCCAGTACTTC.

The genes are TRBV18 and TRBJ2-5; D unresolved. Between the trimmed V and J ends, which lost 3 bases and 4 bases, there was a span of 6 bases. The CDR3 is made up of 12 amino acids. CDR1 and CDR2 from the germline V gene are KGHSH and LQKENI. CDR3 coding DNA: TGTGCCAGCTCACCCGAACGAGAGACCCAGTACTTC. Its protein product is CASSPERETQYF. The full variable domain, with the rest looked up from reference TRBV18 and TRBJ2-5, is NAGVMQNPRHLVRRRGQEARLRCSPMKGHSHVYWYRQLPEEGLKFMVYLQKENIIDESGMPKERFSAEFPKEGPSILRIQQVVRGDSAAYFCASSPERETQYFGPGTRLLVL.